The clone carrying this T cell receptor beta chain was counted once. This specimen belongs to a study of blood T cell repertoires in COVID-19. Study details: Sample material is recorded as cDNA or gDNA derived from T cells, B-cell-depleted T cells, or PBMCs.

TCRdb's copy holds only in-frame clones and misses some; the assay was immunoSEQ multiplex PCR. The sample lists approximately 170,000 clones; 82% were seen once. Sequencing was carried out using peripheral blood. The sequence was collected from a woman aged 80 or over with active or convalescent COVID-19.

The CDR3 is CASSGWDRGTEAFF. As DNA, the CDR3 is TGTGCCAGCAGCGGGTGGGACAGGGGGACTGAAGCTTTCTTT. This sequence joins TRBV7-2 and TRBJ1-1; 11 nucleotides agree with TRBD1. The V gene's germline CDR1 is SGHTA and CDR2 FQGNSA. The CDR3 length is 14 residues. The ends lost 5 bases at V and 5 bases at J; junction bases unmatched: 4.